Only one count was recorded for the clone carrying this T cell receptor beta chain. The sample contains more than one DNA sequence encoding this CDR3. The data stem from a study of OX40 agonist ivuxolimab in advanced cancers. Trimming pared 0 bases from V and 0 bases from J, leaving 6 bases between. Per the germline V gene, CDR1 is SGHTA and CDR2 is FQGTGA. The CDR3 extends over 15 amino acids. Libraries were prepared by immunoSEQ multiplex PCR; TCRdb keeps only in-frame clonotypes and omits some of them. The sample has 63,000 or so clones, over 80% seen once. The receptor was isolated from an adult with an advanced solid tumor such as melanoma, head and neck, liver or kidney cancer. The chain is built from TRBV7-3 and TRBJ1-5; D gene unclear. Source: CD4+ or CD8+ T cells sorted from blood, taken in a trial of the OX40 agonist ivuxolimab. The CDR3 nucleotides are TGTGCCAGCAGCTTAACAGGAAATAGCAATCAGCCCCAGCATTTT. It codes for CASSLTGNSNQPQHF.